A single sample gave rise to the 32 T cell receptor beta chains below, sequenced in a study of blood T cell repertoires in COVID-19. The table came from immunoSEQ multiplex PCR; TCRdb's copy has only in-frame clones and leaves some out. The sample records more than 300,000 clones, around nine tenths being singletons. Sequencing used PBMCs or T cells enriched from blood (not recorded which). These receptors came from a woman between 25 and 40 years old who had been exposed to COVID-19.

The chain couples TRBV6-5 to TRBJ1-2; 9 bases align to TRBD1. The CDR3 has 16 amino acids. Germline V lookup: CDR1 MNHEY, CDR2 SVGAGI. V gave up 2 bases and J gave up 6 bases; unmatched junction bases: 10. The CDR3 coding sequence is TGTGCCAGCAGTTACCTTGCGGGACAGGGTACAGATGGCTACACCTTC. It codes for CASSYLAGQGTDGYTF.

The rearrangement uses TRBV24-1 and TRBJ1-2, with D possibly matching TRBD1 (5 bases). The length of the CDR3 is 14 residues. Trimming cost V 3 bases and J 6 bases, with 13 bases left between them. In germline, CDR1 is KGHDR, CDR2 SFDVKD. The CDR3 coding sequence is TGTGCCACCAGTGATCCGGGGGGGGTCGATGGCTACACCTTC. Translation: CATSDPGGVDGYTF.

J is TRBJ1-2 and V is TRBV29-1; TRBD1 matches 7 bases. V gave up 1 base and J gave up 3 bases; unmatched junction bases: 17. The CDR3 spans 18 residues. Germline CDR1 and CDR2: SQVTM and ANQGSEA. CDR3 in amino acids: CSVEASRHRGRWYYGYTF. CDR3 nucleotides: TGCAGCGTTGAAGCCTCCAGACACAGGGGACGCTGGTACTATGGCTACACCTTC.

The chain couples TRBV9 to TRBJ1-3; perhaps TRBD1 as D (6 bases). CDR1 and CDR2 from the germline V gene are SGDLS and YYNGEE. This CDR3 has 17 residues. Trimming shortened V by 3 bases and J by 0 bases, and 16 bases separated the two germline ends. The DNA of the CDR3 is TGTGCCAGCAGCGCCCACACCGGACAGCCCTCTGGAAACACCATATATTTT. Translating it yields CASSAHTGQPSGNTIYF.

The chain is built from TRBV7-8 and TRBJ1-3; TRBD1 aligns across 12 bases. The J segment lost 4 bases and the V segment lost 5 bases, leaving 3 bases of the junction unmatched. The CDR3 is 15 residues long. Germline CDR1 SGHVS, CDR2 FQNEAQ. CDR3 nucleotide sequence: TGTGCCAGCAGCGCAGGGACAGGGGGCGGAAACACCATATATTTT. Amino acid sequence: CASSAGTGGGNTIYF.

The V gene is TRBV7-6, the J gene TRBJ2-3; maybe TRBD1 (5 bases). Germline CDR1 and CDR2: SGHVS and FNYEAQ. Trimming took off 5 bases at V and 7 bases at J, with 25 bases between the two ends. The CDR3 extends over 17 amino acids. For the CDR3, the DNA is TGTGCCAGCAGCAGCCACGGACCGAGACAGTTTGGAAATACGCAGTATTTT. It codes for CASSSHGPRQFGNTQYF.

This chain links TRBV4-1 with TRBJ2-1; D is perhaps TRBD1 (6 bases). Trimming removed 2 bases from V and 8 bases from J, with 22 bases in between. The CDR3 contains 17 residues. Germline V gene lookup returns CDR1 MGHRA and CDR2 YSYEKL. The CDR3 region has the DNA TGCGCCAGCAGCCAAAGATTTACAGGGATCAACGTCCATGAGCAGTTCTTC. This sequence encodes CASSQRFTGINVHEQFF.

This clone is a singleton in its sample. The rearrangement links TRBV5-1 to TRBJ1-2; 7 bases agree with TRBD1. The V segment lost 0 bases and the J segment 8 bases; nucleotides outside the gene matches: 10. Germline CDR1 SGHRS, CDR2 YFSETQ. The CDR3 runs 15 residues. CDR3 nucleotides: TGCGCCAGCAGCTTGGAGACAGGGTATGGAGGGGGCTACACCTTC. As protein: CASSLETGYGGGYTF. Full variable domain (rest looked up from reference TRBV5-1 and TRBJ1-2): KAGVTQTPRYLIKTRGQQVTLSCSPISGHRSVSWYQQTPGQGLQFLFEYFSETQRNKGNFPGRFSGRQFSNSRSEMNVSTLELGDSALYLCASSLETGYGGGYTFGSGTRLTVV.

DNA for the CDR3: TGTGCCAGCAGTGAAGCGGGCATGGGCTATGGCTACACCTTC. This codes for CASSEAGMGYGYTF. The rearrangement links TRBV6-1 to TRBJ1-2; D remains unclear. Germline CDR1 MNHNS, CDR2 SASEGT. CDR3 length: 14 amino acids. The V gene lost 0 bases and the J gene lost 4 bases, with 9 bases spanning the gap.

The table lists this clone with a count of one. V gene TRBV7-2 combines with J gene TRBJ1-1; unclear D gene. The CDR3 covers 13 residues. The germline gives CDR1 SGHTA, CDR2 FQGNSA. Trimming pared 5 bases from V and 10 bases from J, leaving 17 bases between. The chain's CDR3 is CASSPRAPPGAFF. As DNA, the CDR3 is TGTGCCAGCAGCCCGCGAGCCCCTCCTGGAGCTTTCTTT.

This chain links TRBV2 with TRBJ2-5; 9 nucleotides match TRBD1. Looked up from germline, CDR1 is SNHLY and CDR2 is FYNNEI. The CDR3 length is 12 residues. After removal of 6 bases from V and 4 bases from J, the junction contained 0 bases not matched to a gene. CDR3 nucleotides: TGTGCCAGCAGGACAGGGGGAGAGACCCAGTACTTC. Translated, it gives CASRTGGETQYF. Looking up the rest from reference TRBV2 and TRBJ2-5 gives the full variable domain: EPEVTQTPSHQVTQMGQEVILRCVPISNHLYFYWYRQILGQKVEFLVSFYNNEISEKSEIFDDQFSVERPDGSNFTLKIRSTKLEDSAMYFCASRTGGETQYFGPGTRLLVL.

The genes are TRBV6-5 and TRBJ1-2; no definite D call. Trimming removed 8 bases at V and 4 bases at J, with 20 bases between. Looked up from germline, CDR1 is MNHEY and CDR2 is SVGAGI. There are 15 residues in the CDR3. CDR3 amino acids: CASLPGSSGGYGYTF. Here the CDR3 DNA reads TGTGCCAGCCTTCCCGGGTCATCCGGAGGCTATGGCTACACCTTC.

As to this clone: This CDR3 is also generated by other DNA sequences in the sample. The V call is TRBV6-5, the J call TRBJ1-6; D ambiguous. This CDR3 contains 12 residues. Germline CDR1 is MNHEY and CDR2 is SVGAGI. Trimming took 3 bases from V and 7 from J, leaving 4 bases between them. The CDR3 loop is CASSYQNSPLHF. In nucleotides, the CDR3 is TGTGCCAGCAGTTATCAAAATTCACCCCTCCACTTT.

The rearrangement joins TRBV6-5 to TRBJ2-2; possible D gene TRBD1, 6 bases. Germline CDR1 reads MNHEY; CDR2 reads SVGAGI. The CDR3 is made up of 15 amino acids. Between the trimmed V and J ends, which lost 10 bases and 0 bases, there was a span of 15 bases. The CDR3 DNA follows: TGTGCCACAAGCTCAGGGGCCGCGAACACCGGGGAGCTGTTTTTT. Its translation is CATSSGAANTGELFF.

The genes are TRBV5-1 and TRBJ2-3; D gene unclear. The germline V gene encodes CDR1 SGHRS and CDR2 YFSETQ. Deletions cut 0 bases from V and 1 base from J, with 6 bases between. The CDR3 loop spans 14 amino acids. CDR3 in DNA: TGCGCCAGCAGCTTGGGACTTCGCACAGATACGCAGTATTTT. Its translation: CASSLGLRTDTQYF.

The V and J genes are TRBV5-4 and TRBJ1-6, with 7 nucleotides matching TRBD1. V shed 5 bases and J 3 bases; nucleotides not matched to a gene: 5. Per germline, CDR1 SGHNT and CDR2 YYREEE (reference sequence). The CDR3 extends over 15 amino acids. Here the CDR3 reads CASSSGTDYNSPLHF. The CDR3 region has the DNA TGTGCCAGCAGTTCCGGGACAGACTATAATTCACCCCTCCACTTT. The full variable domain, in which reference TRBV5-4 and TRBJ1-6 provide the parts outside the CDR3, is ETGVTQSPTHLIKTRGQQVTLRCSSQSGHNTVSWYQQALGQGPQFIFQYYREEENGRGNFPPRFSGLQFPNYSSELNVNALELDDSALYLCASSSGTDYNSPLHFGNGTRLTVT.

This chain connects TRBV7-2 to TRBJ1-6, with D perhaps TRBD1 (5 bases). V shed 1 base and J shed 7 bases, with 17 bases lying between them. This CDR3 has 17 residues. CDR1 SGHTA and CDR2 FQGNSA come from the germline V gene. The CDR3 here is CASSLGEAAGTNSPLHF. The CDR3 nucleotides are TGTGCCAGCAGCTTAGGGGAGGCGGCAGGGACGAATTCACCCCTCCACTTT.

The chain joins TRBV4-2 to TRBJ2-3, with 12 nucleotides matching TRBD2. This CDR3 is 17 amino acids long. After removal of 4 bases from V and 2 bases from J, the junction contained 7 bases not matched to a gene. The germline V gene has CDR1 LGHNA and CDR2 YNFKEQ. CDR3 protein: CASSPTSGGSNTDTQYF. The CDR3, as DNA: TGTGCCAGCAGCCCAACTAGCGGGGGGTCGAACACAGATACGCAGTATTTT.

The chain recombines TRBV7-2 with TRBJ1-1; TRBD1 matches at 9 bases. CDR1 is SGHTA and CDR2 is FQGNSA in the germline V gene. The CDR3 consists of 15 residues. With 3 bases clipped from V and 0 bases from J, the junction kept 2 bases outside the gene matches. The CDR3 is CASSFTGGMNTEAFF. Here the CDR3 DNA reads TGTGCCAGCAGCTTCACAGGGGGCATGAACACTGAAGCTTTCTTT.

The chain combines TRBV5-4 with TRBJ1-4; D is possibly TRBD1 (6 bases). Germline V gives CDR1 SGHNT, CDR2 YYREEE (reference sequence). This CDR3 spans 12 amino acids. V was clipped by 7 bases and J by 10 bases, with 14 bases between them. The CDR3 loop is CASHRDMGKLFF. The CDR3 coding sequence is TGTGCCAGCCACAGGGATATGGGAAAACTGTTTTTT.

The J gene is TRBJ1-1, the V gene TRBV7-9; 7 bases are a match to TRBD1. Germline V CDR1 and CDR2: SEHNR, FQNEAQ (reference sequence). Trimming removed 5 bases from V and 3 bases from J; junction bases left unmatched: 6. The length of the CDR3 is 14 residues. CDR3 protein: CASSLGQLHTEAFF. The CDR3 DNA reads TGTGCCAGCAGCCTGGGACAGTTGCACACTGAAGCTTTCTTT.

This chain joins TRBV10-3 and TRBJ1-1; unclear D gene. Per germline, CDR1 ENHRY and CDR2 SYGVKD. V lost 3 bases and J 1 base, leaving 6 bases between the germline ends. This CDR3 has 13 residues. The CDR3, as DNA: TGTGCCATCAGTGAAAGCCCGAACACTGAAGCTTTCTTT. This translates into CAISESPNTEAFF.

This clone was counted only a few times. This CDR3 is CASSPLPGPEGAFF. The CDR3 DNA is TGTGCCAGCAGCCCCCTCCCGGGCCCGGAGGGAGCTTTCTTT. The chain joins TRBV9 to TRBJ1-1; D unclear. The ends were cut back, 4 bases at V and 10 bases at J, with 20 bases in the middle. The CDR3 spans 14 residues. CDR1 SGDLS and CDR2 YYNGEE come from the germline V gene. The full variable domain, its missing parts supplied by reference TRBV9 and TRBJ1-1, is DSGVTQTPKHLITATGQRVTLRCSPRSGDLSVYWYQQSLDQGLQFLIQYYNGEERAKGNILERFSAQQFPDLHSELNLSSLELGDSALYFCASSPLPGPEGAFFGQGTRLTVV.

The chain recombines TRBV6-5 with TRBJ2-2, with D unclear. This CDR3 region has 15 residues. V was clipped by 0 bases and J by 6 bases, with 11 bases between them. CDR1 is MNHEY and CDR2 is SVGAGI in the germline V gene. The CDR3 sequence is CASSYSTGPAGELFF. DNA of the CDR3: TGTGCCAGCAGTTACTCGACTGGCCCCGCCGGGGAGCTGTTTTTT.

The gene calls are TRBV19 and TRBJ1-1; D unresolved. Germline V gives CDR1 LNHDA, CDR2 SQIVND (reference sequence). This CDR3 region has 12 residues. Trimming stripped 8 bases from V and 10 bases from J, with 17 bases between. CDR3 sequence reads: CASGSEVGRAFF. DNA of the CDR3: TGTGCCAGTGGGTCCGAGGTAGGCCGAGCTTTCTTT. Based on the CDR3 plus reference TRBV19 and TRBJ1-1, the full variable domain is DGGITQSPKYLFRKEGQNVTLSCEQNLNHDAMYWYRQDPGQGLRLIYYSQIVNDFQKGDIAEGYSVSREKKESFPLTVTSAQKNPTAFYLCASGSEVGRAFFGQGTRLTVV.

This clone was seen a single time. J is TRBJ2-3 and V is TRBV9, with 7 bases aligning to TRBD1. This CDR3 region has 14 residues. J lost 6 bases, V lost 5 bases, and 9 bases had no gene match. Germline-derived CDR1 and CDR2 are SGDLS and YYNGEE. The CDR3 DNA is TGTGCCAGCAGTTCAAACAGGGGATCGGATACGCAGTATTTT. This sequence encodes CASSSNRGSDTQYF.

The rearrangement uses TRBV19 and TRBJ1-4; 7 bases agree with TRBD1. This CDR3 contains 15 residues. Unmatched junction bases numbered 8, after V lost 2 bases and J lost 8 bases. CDR1 is LNHDA and CDR2 is SQIVND in the germline V gene (reference sequence). CDR3 DNA sequence: TGTGCCAGTAGTATACGCGTGGACAGGCGGGAAAAACTGTTTTTT. It codes for CASSIRVDRREKLFF.

This chain links TRBV6-2 or TRBV6-3 with TRBJ1-2; D possibly corresponds to TRBD1 (5 bases). Germline CDR1 MNHEY, CDR2 SVGEGT. V shed 2 bases and J shed 5 bases, with 18 bases lying between them. The CDR3 has 16 residues. CDR3 amino acids: CASSYLRQIGRYGYTF. The CDR3 nucleotides read TGTGCCAGCAGTTACCTTAGACAGATCGGAAGATATGGCTACACCTTC.

This chain joins TRBV13 and TRBJ1-2; D is perhaps TRBD1 (6 bases). The CDR3 length is 14 residues. Deletions cut 6 bases from V and 0 bases from J, with 11 bases between. Germline CDR1 is PRHDT and CDR2 is FYEKMQ (reference sequence). The CDR3 loop reads CASSRGTSNYGYTF. The CDR3 coding sequence is TGTGCCAGCAGTCGTGGGACATCTAACTATGGCTACACCTTC.

This clone was recorded only once. This CDR3 reads CASSHIKTGGANTEAFF. CDR3 DNA: TGCGCCAGCAGCCATATAAAGACAGGGGGTGCGAACACTGAAGCTTTCTTT. J is TRBJ1-1 and V is TRBV4-1, with 9 bases identical to TRBD1. The germline gives CDR1 MGHRA, CDR2 YSYEKL. CDR3 size: 17 residues. Germline trimming cut 3 bases from V and 1 base from J; bases unmatched to any gene: 9.

The chain recombines TRBV29-1 with TRBJ2-2; unclear D gene. Trimming stripped 3 bases from V and 2 bases from J, with 4 bases between. This CDR3 contains 12 residues. Germline loops: CDR1 SQVTM, CDR2 ANQGSEA. The CDR3: CSVDTNTGELFF. In DNA, the CDR3 is TGCAGCGTTGACACAAACACCGGGGAGCTGTTTTTT.

The rearrangement links TRBV7-2 to TRBJ1-5; D gene uncertain. Germline V gene lookup returns CDR1 SGHTA and CDR2 FQGNSA. The CDR3 spans 15 residues. V lost 2 bases to trimming and J lost 0 bases, with 8 bases between them. The CDR3 DNA sequence: TGTGCCAGCAGCTTATATTCAGATAGCAATCAGCCCCAGCATTTT. It encodes CASSLYSDSNQPQHF.